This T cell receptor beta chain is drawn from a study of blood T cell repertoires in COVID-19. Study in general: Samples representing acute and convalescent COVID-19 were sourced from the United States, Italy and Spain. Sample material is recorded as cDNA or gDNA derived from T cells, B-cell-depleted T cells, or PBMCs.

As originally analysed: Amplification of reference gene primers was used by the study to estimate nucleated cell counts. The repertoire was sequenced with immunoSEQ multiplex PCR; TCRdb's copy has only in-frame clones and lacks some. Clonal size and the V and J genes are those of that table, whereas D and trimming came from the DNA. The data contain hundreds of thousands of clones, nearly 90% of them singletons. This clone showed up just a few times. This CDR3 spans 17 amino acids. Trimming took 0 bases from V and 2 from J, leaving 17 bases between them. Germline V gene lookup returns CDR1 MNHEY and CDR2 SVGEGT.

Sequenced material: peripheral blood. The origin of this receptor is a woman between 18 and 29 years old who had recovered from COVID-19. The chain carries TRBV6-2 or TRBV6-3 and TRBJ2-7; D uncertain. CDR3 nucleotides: TGTGCCAGCAGTTACTCGATAACTTGGAGTACAACCTACGAGCAGTACTTC. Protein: CASSYSITWSTTYEQYF.